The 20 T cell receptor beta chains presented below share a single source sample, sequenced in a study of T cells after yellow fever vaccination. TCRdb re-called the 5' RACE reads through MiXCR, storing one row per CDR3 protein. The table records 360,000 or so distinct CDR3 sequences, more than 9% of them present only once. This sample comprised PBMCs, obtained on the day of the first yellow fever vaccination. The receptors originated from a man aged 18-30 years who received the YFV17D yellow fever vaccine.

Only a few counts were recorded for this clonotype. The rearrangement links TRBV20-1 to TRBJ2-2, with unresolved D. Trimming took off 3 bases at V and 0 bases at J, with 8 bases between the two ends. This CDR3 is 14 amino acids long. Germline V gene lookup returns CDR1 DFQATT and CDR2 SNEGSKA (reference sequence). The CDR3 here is CSASESSNTGELFF. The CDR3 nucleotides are TGCAGTGCTAGTGAGTCCTCGAACACCGGGGAGCTGTTTTTT.

DNA for the CDR3: TGTGCCATCAGTGAGTCTCCGGTCGGCACAGATACGCAGTATTTT. Protein: CAISESPVGTDTQYF. The gene calls are TRBV10-3 and TRBJ2-3; D call uncertain. The CDR3 length is 15 residues. Germline V gene sequence: CDR1 ENHRY, CDR2 SYGVKD. Trimming shortened V by 0 bases and J by 1 base, and 8 bases separated the two germline ends.

As DNA, the CDR3 is TGTGCCACCAGTGATACCCGGACAGGGGGTACTGAAGCTTTCTTT. Its protein product is CATSDTRTGGTEAFF. The chain has TRBV24-1 and TRBJ1-1; 10 bases match TRBD1. The V segment lost 3 bases and the J segment 5 bases; nucleotides outside the gene matches: 5. The CDR3 covers 15 residues. Germline CDR1 is KGHDR and CDR2 is SFDVKD.

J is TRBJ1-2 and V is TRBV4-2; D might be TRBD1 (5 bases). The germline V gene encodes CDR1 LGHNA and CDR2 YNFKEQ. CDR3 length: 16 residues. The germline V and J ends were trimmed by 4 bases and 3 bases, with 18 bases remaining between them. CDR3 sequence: CASSPHQAGLDYGYTF. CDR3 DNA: TGTGCCAGCAGCCCCCATCAGGCAGGGTTGGACTATGGCTACACCTTC.

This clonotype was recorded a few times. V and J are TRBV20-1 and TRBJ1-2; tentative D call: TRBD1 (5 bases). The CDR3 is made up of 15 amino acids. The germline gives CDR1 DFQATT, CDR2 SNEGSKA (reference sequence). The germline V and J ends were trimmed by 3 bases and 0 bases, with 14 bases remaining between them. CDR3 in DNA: TGCAGTGCTAGCCCCAGGGACGGAGCTAACTATGGCTACACCTTC. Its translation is CSASPRDGANYGYTF.

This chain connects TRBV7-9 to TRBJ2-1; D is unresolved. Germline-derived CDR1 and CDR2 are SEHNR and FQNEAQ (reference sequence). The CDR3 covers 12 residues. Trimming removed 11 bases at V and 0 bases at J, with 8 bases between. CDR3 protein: CAGRSSYNEQFF. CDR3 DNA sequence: TGTGCCGGGCGGAGCTCCTACAATGAGCAGTTCTTC.

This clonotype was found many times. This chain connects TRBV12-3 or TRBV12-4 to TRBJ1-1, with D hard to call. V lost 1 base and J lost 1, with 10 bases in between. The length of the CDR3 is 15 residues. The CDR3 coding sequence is TGTGCCAGCAGTTTAGGAATCGGCGGGAACACTGAAGCTTTCTTT. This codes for CASSLGIGGNTEAFF.

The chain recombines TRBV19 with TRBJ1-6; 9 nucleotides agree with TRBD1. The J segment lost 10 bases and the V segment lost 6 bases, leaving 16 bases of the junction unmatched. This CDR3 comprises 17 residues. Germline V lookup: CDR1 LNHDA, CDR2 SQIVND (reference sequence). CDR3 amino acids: CASSPPGGTGQRSPLHF. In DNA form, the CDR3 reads TGTGCCAGTAGCCCCCCGGGGGGGACAGGGCAGAGGTCACCCCTCCACTTT.

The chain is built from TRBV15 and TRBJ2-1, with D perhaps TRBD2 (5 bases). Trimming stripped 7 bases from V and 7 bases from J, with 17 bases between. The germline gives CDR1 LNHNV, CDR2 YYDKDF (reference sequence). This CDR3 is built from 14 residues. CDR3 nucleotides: TGTGCCACCACCGGGGATGGGTTGGGAAATGAGCAGTTCTTC. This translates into CATTGDGLGNEQFF.

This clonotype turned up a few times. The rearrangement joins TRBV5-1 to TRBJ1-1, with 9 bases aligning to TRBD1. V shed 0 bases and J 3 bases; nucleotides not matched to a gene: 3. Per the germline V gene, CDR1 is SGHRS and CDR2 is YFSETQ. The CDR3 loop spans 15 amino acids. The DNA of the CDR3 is TGCGCCAGCAGCTTGGCCACAGGGGGCGACACTGAAGCTTTCTTT. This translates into CASSLATGGDTEAFF. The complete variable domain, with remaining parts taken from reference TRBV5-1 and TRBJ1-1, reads KAGVTQTPRYLIKTRGQQVTLSCSPISGHRSVSWYQQTPGQGLQFLFEYFSETQRNKGNFPGRFSGRQFSNSRSEMNVSTLELGDSALYLCASSLATGGDTEAFFGQGTRLTVV.

The CDR3 protein is CASSELQGTETQYF. CDR3 DNA: TGTGCCAGCAGTGAATTACAGGGAACAGAGACCCAGTACTTC. V gene TRBV25-1 combines with J gene TRBJ2-5, with TRBD1 as a possible D gene (6 bases). CDR3 length: 14 residues. Germline values: CDR1 MGHDK, CDR2 SYGVNS. V was clipped by 1 base and J by 4 bases, with 10 bases between them.

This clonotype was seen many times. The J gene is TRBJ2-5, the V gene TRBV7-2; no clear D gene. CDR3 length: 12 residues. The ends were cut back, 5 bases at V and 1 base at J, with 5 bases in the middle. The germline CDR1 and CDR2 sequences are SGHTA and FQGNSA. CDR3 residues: CASSALQETQYF. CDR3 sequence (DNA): TGTGCCAGCAGCGCGCTCCAAGAGACCCAGTACTTC.

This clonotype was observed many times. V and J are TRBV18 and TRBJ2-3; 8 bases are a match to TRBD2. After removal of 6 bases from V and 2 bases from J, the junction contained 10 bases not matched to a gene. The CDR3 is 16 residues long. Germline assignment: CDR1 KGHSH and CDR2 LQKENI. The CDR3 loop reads CASSPTSATTTDTQYF. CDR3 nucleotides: TGTGCCAGCTCGCCGACTAGCGCCACCACCACAGATACGCAGTATTTT.

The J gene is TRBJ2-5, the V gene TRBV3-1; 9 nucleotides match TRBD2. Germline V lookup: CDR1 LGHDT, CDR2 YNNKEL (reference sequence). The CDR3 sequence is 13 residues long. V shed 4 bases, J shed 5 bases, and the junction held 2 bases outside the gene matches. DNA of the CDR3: TGTGCCAGCAGCCCTAGCGGGGCGGAGACCCAGTACTTC. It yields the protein CASSPSGAETQYF.

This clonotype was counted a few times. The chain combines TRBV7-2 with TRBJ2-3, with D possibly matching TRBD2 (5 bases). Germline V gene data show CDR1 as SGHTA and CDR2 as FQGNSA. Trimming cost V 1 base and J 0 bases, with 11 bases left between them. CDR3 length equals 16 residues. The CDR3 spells CASSLGWLASTDTQYF. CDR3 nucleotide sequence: TGTGCCAGCAGCTTAGGGTGGCTAGCAAGCACAGATACGCAGTATTTT.

The CDR3 DNA reads as TGTGCCAGCACTCTACGAACAGGCCAAAGGGGAGAAGCTTTCTTT. Translated, it gives CASTLRTGQRGEAFF. The chain links TRBV7-9 to TRBJ1-1; D might be TRBD1 (5 bases). Trimming pared 7 bases from V and 8 bases from J, leaving 23 bases between. The CDR3 has 15 amino acids. The germline gives CDR1 SEHNR, CDR2 FQNEAQ (reference sequence). Filled out from reference TRBV7-9 and TRBJ1-1, the complete variable domain reads DTGVSQNPRHKITKRGQNVTFRCDPISEHNRLYWYRQTLGQGPEFLTYFQNEAQLEKSRLLSDRFSAERPKGSFSTLEIQRTEQGDSAMYLCASTLRTGQRGEAFFGQGTRLTVV.

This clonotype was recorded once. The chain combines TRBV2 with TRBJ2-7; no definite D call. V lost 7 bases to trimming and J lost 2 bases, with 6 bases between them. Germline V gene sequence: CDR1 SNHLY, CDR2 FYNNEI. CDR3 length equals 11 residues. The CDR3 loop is CASTVAYEQYF. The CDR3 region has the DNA TGTGCCAGCACGGTGGCCTACGAGCAGTACTTC.

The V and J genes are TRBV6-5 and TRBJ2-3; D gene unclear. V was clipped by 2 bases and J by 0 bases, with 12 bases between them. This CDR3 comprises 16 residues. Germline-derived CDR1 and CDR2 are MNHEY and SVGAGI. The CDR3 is CASSYRALSSTDTQYF. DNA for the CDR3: TGTGCCAGCAGTTACAGGGCCTTATCTAGCACAGATACGCAGTATTTT.

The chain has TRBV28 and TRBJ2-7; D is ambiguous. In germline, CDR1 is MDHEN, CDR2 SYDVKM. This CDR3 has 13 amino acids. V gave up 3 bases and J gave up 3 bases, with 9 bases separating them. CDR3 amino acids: CASSFNSGYEQYV. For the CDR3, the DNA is TGTGCCAGCAGTTTTAACTCGGGCTACGAGCAGTACGTC.

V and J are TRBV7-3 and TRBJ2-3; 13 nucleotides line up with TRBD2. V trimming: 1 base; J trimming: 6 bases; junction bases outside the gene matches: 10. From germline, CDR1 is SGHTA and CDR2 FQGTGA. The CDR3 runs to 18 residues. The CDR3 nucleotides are TGTGCCAGCAGCTTAATACCCGGGACTAGCGGGGTTGAGGATACGCAGTATTTT. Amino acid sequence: CASSLIPGTSGVEDTQYF. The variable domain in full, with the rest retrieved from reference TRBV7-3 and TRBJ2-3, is GAGVSQTPSNKVTEKGKYVELRCDPISGHTALYWYRQSLGQGPEFLIYFQGTGAADDSGLPNDRFFAVRPEGSVSTLKIQRTERGDSAVYLCASSLIPGTSGVEDTQYFGPGTRLTVL.